The present TCR beta chain was sequenced within a study of blood T cell repertoires in COVID-19. Study context: Sites across the United States, Italy and Spain contributed samples from acute and convalescent COVID-19. PBMCs, B-cell-depleted T cells, or T cells provided the cDNA or gDNA that made up the material.

As processed by the authors: Quantification of nucleated cells was approximated via reference gene primer amplification. The data were produced by immunoSEQ multiplex PCR, yet TCRdb's version contains in-frame clones alone and is incomplete. V, J and clone size are taken as reported in that table, and D and trimming were inferred from the DNA itself. Found here are 130,000 to 150,000 clones, 81% of them singletons; the top ten hold 6.5% to 8.5%. This CDR3 is 14 amino acids long. Germline CDR1 reads SGHNT; CDR2 reads YYREEE (reference sequence). Trimming cost V 1 base and J 7 bases, with 11 bases left between them.

The rearrangement uses TRBV5-4 and TRBJ1-4; D is undetermined. The receptor comes from a human donor with acute or convalescent COVID-19. The donor label of this sample is uncertain. Material for sequencing was peripheral blood. The CDR3 bases are TGTGCCAGCAGCTTGTCAGCGAGCAGTGAAAAACTGTTTTTT. Its translation: CASSLSASSEKLFF.